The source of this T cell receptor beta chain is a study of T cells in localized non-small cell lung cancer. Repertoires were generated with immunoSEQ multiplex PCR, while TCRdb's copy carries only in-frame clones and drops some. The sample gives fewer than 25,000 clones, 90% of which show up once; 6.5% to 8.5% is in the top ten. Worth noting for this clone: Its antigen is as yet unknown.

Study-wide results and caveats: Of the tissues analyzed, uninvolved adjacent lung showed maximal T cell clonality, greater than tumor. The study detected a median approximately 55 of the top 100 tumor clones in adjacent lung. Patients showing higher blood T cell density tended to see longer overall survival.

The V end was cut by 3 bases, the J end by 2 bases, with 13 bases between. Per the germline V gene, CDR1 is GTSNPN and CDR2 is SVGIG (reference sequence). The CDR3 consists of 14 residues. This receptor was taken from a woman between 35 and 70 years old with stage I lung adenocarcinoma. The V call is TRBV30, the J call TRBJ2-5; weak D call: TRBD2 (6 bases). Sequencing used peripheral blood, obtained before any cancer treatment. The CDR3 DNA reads TGTGCCTGGAGCGGATCGCGGGGTCAAGAGACCCAGTACTTC. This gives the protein CAWSGSRGQETQYF.